This T cell receptor beta chain was identified during a study of blood T cell repertoires in COVID-19. Background on the study: Sites in the United States, Italy and Spain provided acute and convalescent COVID-19 samples. The analysed material was cDNA or gDNA that came from T cells, B-cell-depleted T cells, or PBMCs.

Germline V gene data show CDR1 as LGHDT and CDR2 as YNNKEL (reference sequence). The trim removed 2 bases at V and 0 bases at J, leaving 9 bases unmatched. The CDR3 contains 19 residues. Authors' methods: By means of reference gene primer amplification, nucleated cell counts were estimated. Profiling relied on immunoSEQ multiplex PCR, and the TCRdb table lists in-frame clones only, not all of them. D and trimming were read from the DNA, whereas the V and J calls and clone size are those reported in that table. The table has 150,000 to 200,000 clones, roughly 80% seen once. The TCR sequence derives from a human donor with acute or convalescent COVID-19. The donor label of this sample is uncertain. The V gene is TRBV3-1 (or the pseudogene TRBV3-2), the J gene TRBJ2-6, with 8 bases that match TRBD2. Sequences were obtained from peripheral blood. CDR3 protein: CASSQYIRGGSSGANVLTF. In DNA, the CDR3 is TGTGCCAGCAGCCAATACATCCGGGGGGGAAGCTCTGGGGCCAACGTCCTGACTTTC.